This is a list of T cell receptor beta chains from one sample in a study of identical twins. TCRdb re-called the 5' RACE reads through MiXCR, storing one row per CDR3 protein. The sample has 310,000 or so distinct CDR3 sequences, 8% to 9.5% seen once. The sample also formed part of further work on yellow fever vaccine responses in identical twins.

The sample was CD8+ T cells sorted from blood. The receptors were gathered from a woman younger than 35 in good health. Each CDR3 is given with its conserved first and last residue. The order of the fields is V gene, D gene, clone size, J gene, CDR3 DNA, CDR3 protein. A D gene is named only where the DNA matches it firmly. Part of the rows lack a size; the others show once, few, many or a class for expanded clones.

TRBV6-1	-	few	TRBJ2-7	TGTGCCAGCAGGGCCTCGGGGGCTCAACCCTACGAGCAGTACTTC	CASRASGAQPYEQYF
TRBV9	-	many	TRBJ2-2	TGTGCCAGCAGCTCCCCGAGGGGGCTAGCGGTCTTCGGGGAGCTGTTTTTT	CASSSPRGLAVFGELFF
TRBV3-1	TRBD2	few	TRBJ2-1	TGTGCCAGCAGCCCCCTCCCTAGCGGACGGAGCTCCTACAATGAGCAGTTCTTC	CASSPLPSGRSSYNEQFF
TRBV6-2/TRBV6-3	-	few	TRBJ1-2	TGTGCCAGCAGTCCCACCTTGAGGGATCAGAGCTACACCTTC	CASSPTLRDQSYTF
TRBV7-9	TRBD2	few	TRBJ2-1	TGTGCCAGCAGGGCGGGGGGAAGTAACGACAATGAGCAGTTCTTC	CASRAGGSNDNEQFF
TRBV7-9	TRBD2	-	TRBJ2-7	TGTGCCAGCAGCTTAGCCCAAGCGGGAGACGGCTACGAGCAGTACTTC	CASSLAQAGDGYEQYF
TRBV4-3	-	-	TRBJ1-4	TGCGCCAGCAGCCAAGATTGGGAAACTAATGAAAAACTGTTTTTT	CASSQDWETNEKLFF
TRBV11-3	-	few	TRBJ2-7	TGTGCCAGCAGCACCATCCTCGAGCAGTACTTC	CASSTILEQYF
TRBV7-6	TRBD1	-	TRBJ2-7	TGTGCCAGCAGCTTAGCGTGGGGGGACAGGGTAGCCGACGAGCAGTACTTC	CASSLAWGDRVADEQYF
TRBV6-5	-	many	TRBJ2-2	TGTGCCAGCAGTTACTCGAGAACGGGGGGCATCGGGACCGGGGAGCTGTTTTTT	CASSYSRTGGIGTGELFF
TRBV7-2	-	many	TRBJ2-7	TGTGCCAGCACCGCAGGGTGGGAGCAGTACTTC	CASTAGWEQYF
TRBV21-1	-	-	TRBJ2-7	TGTGCCAGCAGCAAAGAACCCTGGTCTCGGAGGTCCTACGAGCAGTACTTC	CASSKEPWSRRSYEQYF
TRBV7-9	TRBD1	few	TRBJ1-2	TGTGCCAGCAGCGGGGACAGCTATGGCTACACCTTC	CASSGDSYGYTF
TRBV4-3	-	-	TRBJ2-2	TGCGCCAGCAGCCATCACGACGGCCCGGAGCTGTTTTTT	CASSHHDGPELFF
TRBV30	-	-	TRBJ2-3	TGTGCCTGGAGTGACACAGATACGCAGTATTTT	CAWSDTDTQYF
TRBV12-3/TRBV12-4	TRBD2	-	TRBJ2-3	TGTGCCAGCAGGAGGACTAGCGGGCCCGATACGCAGTATTTT	CASRRTSGPDTQYF
TRBV2	-	-	TRBJ2-7	TGTGCCAGCAGCCCGCAGGCATACGAGCAGTACTTC	CASSPQAYEQYF
TRBV25-1	TRBD1	few	TRBJ2-5	TGTGCCAGCAGTGGGACCCCCGAGGGGGCTTTTCGGGAGACCCAGTACTTC	CASSGTPEGAFRETQYF
TRBV15	TRBD1	many	TRBJ2-7	TGTGCCACCAGCAAATCGGGACAGCCCTACGAGCAGTACTTC	CATSKSGQPYEQYF
TRBV24-1	-	-	TRBJ2-5	TGTGCCACCAGTCCCAACGGGGCTAATCAAGAGACCCAGTACTTC	CATSPNGANQETQYF
TRBV20-1	TRBD1	-	TRBJ2-7	TGCAGTGCTAGAGTTATAGGTAGGGACAGCCGGGTGTACGAGCAGTACTTC	CSARVIGRDSRVYEQYF
TRBV24-1	TRBD1	many	TRBJ2-7	TGTGCCACCAGTGATCGGGACAGCTACGAGCAGTACTTC	CATSDRDSYEQYF
TRBV4-3	-	few	TRBJ2-7	TGCGCCAGCAGCCAAGCTCTTGTTCTGGGGGGCTACTACGAGCAGTACTTC	CASSQALVLGGYYEQYF
TRBV11-2	TRBD2	few	TRBJ2-7	TGTGCCATTACGACGACTAGCCTCGAGCAGTACTTC	CAITTTSLEQYF
TRBV27	TRBD1	few	TRBJ2-5	TGTGCCAGCATGTCCGGGACAGGGTACCAAGAGACCCAGTACTTC	CASMSGTGYQETQYF
TRBV30	-	few	TRBJ1-2	TGTGCCTGGAGTGTAGGGCCAACCTATGGCTACACCTTC	CAWSVGPTYGYTF
TRBV5-1	TRBD2	few	TRBJ2-2	TGCGCCAGCAGCACCCGGACTAGCGGGGGGGCCCACACCGGGGAGCTGTTTTTT	CASSTRTSGGAHTGELFF
TRBV7-9	TRBD2	many	TRBJ2-1	TGTGCCAGCAGCTTAGCTGCGGCTAGCGGGAGCGATGAGCAGTTCTTC	CASSLAAASGSDEQFF
TRBV15	TRBD2	few	TRBJ2-1	TGTGCCACCAGCAGCTTAGCGGGAGGGCCAAATGAGCAGTTCTTC	CATSSLAGGPNEQFF
TRBV25-1	-	many	TRBJ2-7	TGTGCCAGCAGTTCGAGTAGCTCCTACGAGCAGTACTTC	CASSSSSSYEQYF
TRBV28	-	many	TRBJ2-5	TGTGCCAGCAGTTTATTTACCGGGGAAGAGACCCAGTACTTC	CASSLFTGEETQYF
TRBV27	-	many	TRBJ2-3	TGTGCCAGCAGTTTATTAGGGGAGGTAACGCAGTATTTT	CASSLLGEVTQYF
TRBV4-2	-	many	TRBJ2-7	TGTGCCAGCAGCCAAGACAAGGAGAGCTCCTACGAGCAGTACTTC	CASSQDKESSYEQYF
TRBV7-9	-	-	TRBJ2-1	TGTGCCAGTAGCCACACTAGCACCCCTGAGTTCTTC	CASSHTSTPEFF
TRBV7-9	-	many	TRBJ1-6	TGTGCCAGCAGCTTCTCGGGACGGAGCCCATATAATTCACCCCTCCACTTT	CASSFSGRSPYNSPLHF
TRBV14	-	many	TRBJ1-2	TGTGCCAGCAGCCCAACATCTAACTATGGCTACACCTTC	CASSPTSNYGYTF
TRBV2	-	-	TRBJ2-7	TGTGCCAGCAGTGTGTCCAGGATAAATAAAGCCTACGTGCAGTACTTC	CASSVSRINKAYVQYF
TRBV12-3/TRBV12-4	-	-	TRBJ2-7	TGTGCCTCAAAGGGTCAGGACAGTCCGGTAGGCTCCTACGAGCAGTACTTC	CASKGQDSPVGSYEQYF
TRBV4-2	TRBD1	-	TRBJ2-2	TGTGCCAGCAGCCAAGGACAGGGGGCGGAGGAGCTGTTTTTT	CASSQGQGAEELFF
TRBV25-1	-	-	TRBJ1-6	TGTGCCAGCAACACGGGCAATTCACCCCTCCACTTT	CASNTGNSPLHF
TRBV7-8	-	few	TRBJ2-7	TGTGCCAGCAGCTTAGCTGCCATGAACCTTTACGAGCAGTACTTC	CASSLAAMNLYEQYF
TRBV6-1	-	many	TRBJ2-3	TGTGCCAGCAGGCGGGGTTTCGGAGATACGCAGTATTTT	CASRRGFGDTQYF
TRBV11-2	TRBD1	many	TRBJ1-1	TGCGCCAGCAGCTTGGGACAGGGGACTGAAGCTTTCTTT	CASSLGQGTEAFF
TRBV20-1	-	few	TRBJ2-3	TGCAGTGCTAGGGACGATACGCAGTATTTT	CSARDDTQYF
TRBV11-2	-	many	TRBJ1-1	TGTGCCAGCAGCCTCGGGACGAACACTGAAGCTTTCTTT	CASSLGTNTEAFF
TRBV11-2	-	-	TRBJ2-2	TGTGCCAGCAGCGCCTGGGCGAACACCGGGGAGCTGTTTTTT	CASSAWANTGELFF
TRBV4-3	TRBD2	-	TRBJ2-3	TGCGCCAGCAGCCAAGATTGGAAGCGGGAGATTGAAGATACGCAGTATTTT	CASSQDWKREIEDTQYF
TRBV6-5	-	many	TRBJ2-7	TGTGCCAGCAGTTACTCACGGAGTGACGAGCAGTACTTC	CASSYSRSDEQYF
TRBV20-1	TRBD2	many	TRBJ2-1	TGCAGTGCTAAGGTAGCGGGGTTCTACAATGAGCAGTTCTTC	CSAKVAGFYNEQFF
TRBV29-1	-	few	TRBJ2-7	TGCAGCGTTGAACGGTTGGCAGGGGCCGGCGAGCAGTACTTC	CSVERLAGAGEQYF
TRBV28	-	-	TRBJ2-3	TGTGCCAGCAGTTTCCCCCTTGCAGATACGCAGTATTTT	CASSFPLADTQYF
TRBV7-8	-	few	TRBJ2-1	TGTGCCAGCAGCATCAAGGGCAGAAACAATGAGCAGTTCTTC	CASSIKGRNNEQFF
TRBV7-9	-	-	TRBJ2-7	TGTGCCAGCAGCATGGGGAATCGGGACTACGAGCAGTACTTC	CASSMGNRDYEQYF
TRBV28	TRBD1	many	TRBJ1-1	TGTGCCAGCAGTGGACAGGGCAGGAACACTGAAGCTTTCTTT	CASSGQGRNTEAFF
TRBV9	-	-	TRBJ2-1	TGTGCCAGCAGCGTAGGCAGGGGTAACTACAATGAGCAGTTCTTC	CASSVGRGNYNEQFF
TRBV12-3/TRBV12-4	-	few	TRBJ2-1	TGTGCCAGCAGTTTAGCGGCGGAGGATCGATTCTTC	CASSLAAEDRFF
TRBV29-1	TRBD1	-	TRBJ1-2	TGCAGCGTAGTAACAGGGGGCGGCTACACCTTC	CSVVTGGGYTF
TRBV7-3	-	few	TRBJ2-3	TGTGCCAGCAGTCCCGGACAGTTTCAAGTGGATACGCAGTATTTT	CASSPGQFQVDTQYF
TRBV7-2	TRBD1	many	TRBJ2-1	TGTGCCAGCGGGGGGGGGACAGGGGTTAACAATGAGCAGTTCTTC	CASGGGTGVNNEQFF
TRBV7-2	-	few	TRBJ1-1	TGTGCCAGCAGCCGGTACCTGCAGGGAGGGAACACTGAAGCTTTCTTT	CASSRYLQGGNTEAFF